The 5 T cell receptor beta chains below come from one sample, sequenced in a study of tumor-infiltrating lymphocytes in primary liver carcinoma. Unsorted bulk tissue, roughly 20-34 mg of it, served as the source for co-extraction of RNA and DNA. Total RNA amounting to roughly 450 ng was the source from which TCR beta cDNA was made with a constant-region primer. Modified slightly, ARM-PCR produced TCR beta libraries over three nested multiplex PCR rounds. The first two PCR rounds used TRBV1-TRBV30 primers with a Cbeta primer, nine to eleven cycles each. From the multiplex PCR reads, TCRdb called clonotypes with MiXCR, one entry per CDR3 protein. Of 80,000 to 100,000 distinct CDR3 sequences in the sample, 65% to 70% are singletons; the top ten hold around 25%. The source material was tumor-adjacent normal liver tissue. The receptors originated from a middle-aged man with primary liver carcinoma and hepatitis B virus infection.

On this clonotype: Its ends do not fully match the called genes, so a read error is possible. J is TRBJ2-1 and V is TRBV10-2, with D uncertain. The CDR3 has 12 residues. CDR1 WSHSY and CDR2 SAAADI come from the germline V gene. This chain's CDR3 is CTSSKDRNEQFF. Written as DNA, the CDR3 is TGCACCAGTAGCAAGGACCGCAATGAGCAGTTCTTC.

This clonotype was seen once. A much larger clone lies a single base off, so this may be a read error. CDR3 nucleotides: TGTGCCAGCAGCCCCCCGGCAGCCTACTCCTTCACAGATATGCAGTATTTT. As protein: CASSPPAAYSFTDMQYF. This chain uses TRBV6-1 with TRBJ2-3; no firm D call. CDR3 size: 17 residues. The germline V gene has CDR1 MNHNS and CDR2 SASEGT.

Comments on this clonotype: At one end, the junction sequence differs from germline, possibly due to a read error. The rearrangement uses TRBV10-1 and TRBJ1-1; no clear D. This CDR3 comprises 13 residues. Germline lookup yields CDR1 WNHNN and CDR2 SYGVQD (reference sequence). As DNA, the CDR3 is TGTGCCAGCAGTGTGCCGGGGAACACTGAAGCTTTCTTT. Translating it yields CASSVPGNTEAFF.

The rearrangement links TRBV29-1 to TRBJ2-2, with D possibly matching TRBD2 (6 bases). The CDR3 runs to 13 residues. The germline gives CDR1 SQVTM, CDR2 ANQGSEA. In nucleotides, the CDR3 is TGCATCGTGCCACGGGGGACCACTGGGGAGCTGTTTTTT. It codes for CIVPRGTTGELFF.

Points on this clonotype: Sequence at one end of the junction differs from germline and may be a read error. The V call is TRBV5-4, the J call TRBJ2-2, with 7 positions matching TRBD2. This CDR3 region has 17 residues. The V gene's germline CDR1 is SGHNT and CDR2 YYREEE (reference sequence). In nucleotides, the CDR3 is TGTGCCAGCAGCTTGGGGCTAGCGGCTATGAAGACCGGTGAGCTGTTTTTT. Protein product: CASSLGLAAMKTGELFF.